This passage covers 3 T cell receptor beta chains from one sample sequenced in a study of T cells in localized non-small cell lung cancer. TCRdb keeps only in-frame clones here, not all; method: immunoSEQ multiplex PCR. Of 35,000 to 50,000 clones listed, 75% to 95% were seen once; the top ten hold under 12%. The sequenced sample was PBMCs, obtained before any cancer treatment. These receptors all stem from a woman aged 35 to 75 with stage II lung adenocarcinoma.

This clone was seen a single time. The chain employs TRBV18 and TRBJ1-5; possibly TRBD1 for D (5 bases). V lost 0 bases and J 3 bases, leaving 15 bases between the germline ends. Germline values: CDR1 KGHSH, CDR2 LQKENI. This CDR3 region has 17 residues. The CDR3 DNA sequence: TGTGCCAGCTCACCACCGAAAGGAGCCAGGGTCAATCAGCCCCAGCATTTT. Protein: CASSPPKGARVNQPQHF.

The genes are TRBV19 and TRBJ1-5; weak D call: TRBD1 (6 bases). The CDR3 sequence is 15 residues long. Germline V gene data show CDR1 as LNHDA and CDR2 as SQIVND (reference sequence). V dropped 3 bases and J dropped 1 base, with 10 bases sitting between them. CDR3 residues: CASSMGRGSNQPQHF. CDR3 nucleotides: TGTGCCAGTAGTATGGGCAGGGGAAGCAATCAGCCCCAGCATTTT.

The chain links TRBV27 to TRBJ1-1, with D possibly being TRBD1 (6 bases). V lost 2 bases, J lost 0 bases, and 13 bases lay in between. Per germline, CDR1 MNHEY and CDR2 SMNVEV (reference sequence). CDR3 length: 16 residues. CDR3 protein: CASSLGTSNLNTEAFF. The CDR3 DNA is TGTGCCAGCAGTTTAGGGACAAGCAACCTGAACACTGAAGCTTTCTTT.